Listed below are T cell receptor beta chains from one sample, sequenced in a study of blood T cells in healthy people across ages. One entry per CDR3 protein results from TCRdb running MiXCR on the 5' RACE reads. The sample yields roughly 1.4 million distinct CDR3 sequences, 59% seen once. Input material: blood. These receptors were collected from a man aged 18 to 30 in good health. Each CDR3 is given with its conserved first and last residue. The D gene is left open where the match is weak. A clone size is listed for some rows: how often the clone was seen (once, few, many), or a class if it is expanded.

CDR3 length: 13
clone size: -
D gene: -
V gene: TRBV2
J gene: TRBJ2-7
CDR3 protein: CASSDLGVYEQYF
CDR3 DNA: TGTGCCAGCAGTGACCTAGGAGTTTACGAGCAGTACTTC

CDR3 length: 14
clone size: -
D gene: TRBD1
V gene: TRBV27
J gene: TRBJ1-2
CDR3 protein: CASSARQGGVGYTF
CDR3 DNA: TGTGCCAGCAGTGCTCGACAAGGGGGCGTAGGCTACACCTTC

CDR3 length: 13
clone size: -
D gene: TRBD2
V gene: TRBV6-5
J gene: TRBJ2-1
CDR3 protein: CASVIPGGDEQFF
CDR3 DNA: TGTGCCAGCGTCATCCCGGGAGGTGATGAGCAGTTCTTC

CDR3 length: 13
clone size: -
D gene: -
V gene: TRBV7-9
J gene: TRBJ2-7
CDR3 protein: CASSPRGPSEQYF
CDR3 DNA: TGTGCCAGCAGCCCCAGGGGACCCTCCGAGCAGTACTTC

CDR3 length: 13
clone size: few
D gene: TRBD1
V gene: TRBV5-4
J gene: TRBJ2-7
CDR3 protein: CAGSLAGGYEQYF
CDR3 DNA: TGTGCCGGCAGCTTGGCAGGGGGCTACGAGCAGTACTTC

CDR3 length: 13
clone size: few
D gene: -
V gene: TRBV20-1
J gene: TRBJ2-7
CDR3 protein: CSGKSLVSYEQYF
CDR3 DNA: TGCAGTGGTAAGAGCCTAGTCTCCTACGAGCAGTACTTC

CDR3 length: 15
clone size: -
D gene: -
V gene: TRBV4-3
J gene: TRBJ1-4
CDR3 protein: CASSQGEGRFEKLFF
CDR3 DNA: TGCGCCAGCAGCCAAGGAGAGGGGCGGTTTGAAAAACTGTTTTTT

CDR3 length: 16
clone size: -
D gene: -
V gene: TRBV5-5
J gene: TRBJ2-7
CDR3 protein: CASSSPLQGPRYEQYF
CDR3 DNA: TGTGCCAGCAGCTCCCCACTGCAGGGTCCGCGCTACGAGCAGTACTTC

CDR3 length: 14
clone size: -
D gene: TRBD1
V gene: TRBV20-1
J gene: TRBJ1-2
CDR3 protein: CSARDRGSIYGYTF
CDR3 DNA: TGCAGTGCTCGGGACAGGGGAAGCATCTATGGCTACACCTTC

CDR3 length: 10
clone size: -
D gene: -
V gene: TRBV7-9
J gene: TRBJ2-3
CDR3 protein: CASSLGRQYF
CDR3 DNA: TGTGCCAGCAGCCTAGGCAGGCAGTATTTT

CDR3 length: 14
clone size: -
D gene: -
V gene: TRBV29-1
J gene: TRBJ1-2
CDR3 protein: CSANGPGLNYGYTF
CDR3 DNA: TGCAGCGCGAATGGTCCGGGACTTAACTATGGCTACACCTTC